This TCR beta chain originates from a study of spatial heterogeneity in lung cancer. The time point: sample taken at primary tumor resection. A total of some 70 untreated early-stage non-small cell lung cancer patients served as donors. In each case, whole RNA from tumor, nontumor lung or frozen PBMC was sequenced unsorted. The germline V gene encodes CDR1 KGHSH and CDR2 LQKENI. The CDR3 has 12 amino acids. J gave up 7 bases and V 5 bases, and 2 bases lay outside the gene matches. Every molecule of TCR cDNA had its own unique molecular identifier. TCRdb called the 5' RACE reads again in MiXCR, with one record for every CDR3 protein. Seen here are about 45,000 distinct CDR3 sequences, approximately 7% observed once, and the top ten hold 35% to 55%. Many counts were recorded for this clonotype.

V usage is TRBV18 and J usage is TRBJ2-1; 7 positions match TRBD1. This sequence was found in a female donor with early-stage non-small cell lung cancer. The sample here was PBMCs, taken at surgery. The CDR3 coding sequence is TGTGCCAGCTCAACCAGGGGGAATGAGCAGTTCTTC. This translates into CASSTRGNEQFF.